These 5 T cell receptor beta chains came from one sample sequenced in a study of T cell repertoires in cytomegalovirus infection. One entry per CDR3 protein, called by TCRdb with MiXCR from the reads. The profile shows about 440,000 distinct CDR3 sequences, approximately 31% of them singletons. Sequencing was performed on PBMCs. The receptors were sampled from a human donor in good health (CMV status not recorded). Some clones in this sample may be carry-over from other donors' samples.

This clonotype was recorded a few times. The chain is built from TRBV2 and TRBJ2-1; 9 bases match TRBD2. V shed 6 bases and J 8 bases; nucleotides not matched to a gene: 5. In germline, CDR1 is SNHLY, CDR2 FYNNEI. The CDR3 covers 13 residues. Here the CDR3 reads CASRQGTSYEQFF. The CDR3 DNA reads TGTGCCAGCAGACAGGGGACTAGCTATGAGCAGTTCTTC. The full variable domain, its missing parts supplied by reference TRBV2 and TRBJ2-1, is EPEVTQTPSHQVTQMGQEVILRCVPISNHLYFYWYRQILGQKVEFLVSFYNNEISEKSEIFDDQFSVERPDGSNFTLKIRSTKLEDSAMYFCASRQGTSYEQFFGPGTRLTVL.

DNA for the CDR3: TGTGCCAGCAGCTTAGCGGGGGGGGCCCCGACCTCCTACGAGCAGTACTTC. Protein: CASSLAGGAPTSYEQYF. The chain joins TRBV11-2 to TRBJ2-7, with 8 bases fitting TRBD2. Trimming took 1 base from V and 0 from J; bases not matched to a gene: 8. Germline V gene sequence: CDR1 SGHAT, CDR2 FQNNGV. CDR3 length: 17 residues.

Ten or more counts support this clonotype. The J gene is TRBJ1-5, the V gene TRBV7-2, with D perhaps TRBD1 (5 bases). The V gene's germline CDR1 is SGHTA and CDR2 FQGNSA. V was clipped by 4 bases and J by 8 bases, with 24 bases between them. The CDR3 contains 17 residues. The CDR3, as DNA: TGTGCCAGCAGCTCCCTCCGGCGGGGCGCTCGGATTGAGCCCCAGCATTTT. This translates into CASSSLRRGARIEPQHF. The full variable domain, in which reference TRBV7-2 and TRBJ1-5 provide the parts outside the CDR3, is GAGVSQSPSNKVTEKGKDVELRCDPISGHTALYWYRQSLGQGLEFLIYFQGNSAPDKSGLPSDRFSAERTGGSVSTLTIQRTQQEDSAVYLCASSSLRRGARIEPQHFGDGTRLSIL.

In its sample, this clonotype was seen a few times. This chain's CDR3 is CASSQDARAYEQYF. Here the CDR3 DNA reads TGCGCCAGCAGCCAAGATGCCAGGGCCTACGAGCAGTACTTC. V gene TRBV4-3 combines with J gene TRBJ2-7, with a weak D call TRBD1 (5 bases). The V and J ends lost 0 bases and 2 bases respectively, with 8 bases between them. The length of the CDR3 is 14 residues. CDR1 is LGHNA, CDR2 YSLEER, per germline.

CDR3 in DNA: TGTGCCAGCAGCCAAGATAAAGGTTACAATGAGCAGTTCTTC. Protein sequence: CASSQDKGYNEQFF. The chain couples TRBV4-2 to TRBJ2-1, with D uncertain. Trimming left V 0 bases short and J 4 bases short, with 7 bases between. The CDR3 spans 14 residues. The germline V gene has CDR1 LGHNA and CDR2 YNFKEQ.